This entry lists 32 T cell receptor beta chains sequenced from one sample in a study of glioma-infiltrating T cells after dendritic cell vaccination. TCRdb's copy holds only in-frame clones and misses some; the assay was immunoSEQ multiplex PCR. The sample yields 50,000 to 55,000 clones, 75% to 90% seen once. Stated time point: after dendritic cell vaccination, including at tumor progression/relapse. The sample here was blood, taken after dendritic cell vaccination. These receptors all stem from a human donor with glioblastoma.

The J gene is TRBJ2-4, the V gene TRBV10-2; 8 bases are shared with TRBD1. This CDR3 region has 13 residues. V lost 5 bases to trimming and J lost 8 bases; unmatched junction nucleotides: 5. From germline, CDR1 is WSHSY and CDR2 SAAADI. CDR3 in DNA: TGCGCCAGCAGTTTAAACAGGGGGGACATTCAGTACTTC. This sequence encodes CASSLNRGDIQYF.

The chain is built from TRBV7-9 and TRBJ2-3; 8 nucleotides agree with TRBD2. Germline V lookup: CDR1 SEHNR, CDR2 FQNEAQ (reference sequence). The CDR3 runs 16 residues. J lost 4 bases, V lost 7 bases, and 13 bases had no gene match. CDR3 loop: CASTLSGSLRSDTQYF. In nucleotides, the CDR3 is TGTGCCAGCACATTAAGCGGGAGTTTAAGGTCAGATACGCAGTATTTT.

The rearrangement joins TRBV28 to TRBJ1-2; D might be TRBD1 (5 bases). The V gene lost 3 bases and the J gene lost 8 bases, with 19 bases spanning the gap. CDR1 is MDHEN and CDR2 is SYDVKM in the germline V gene. This CDR3 contains 15 residues. The CDR3 coding sequence is TGTGCCAGCAGTTTTGTCGGGGGGAGGAGGGTCGGCTACACCTTC. It yields the protein CASSFVGGRRVGYTF.

This clone was found once. The chain uses TRBV6-6 and TRBJ2-1; maybe TRBD1 (6 bases). The V and J ends lost 9 bases and 5 bases respectively, with 20 bases between them. The CDR3 is 15 amino acids. From germline, CDR1 is MNHNY and CDR2 SVGAGI (reference sequence). The CDR3 bases are TGTGCCAGTCACCGGATGGGGGCGCATAACAATGAGCAGTTCTTC. This translates into CASHRMGAHNNEQFF.

The chain combines TRBV10-3 with TRBJ2-7; a possible D gene is TRBD1 (6 bases). This CDR3 has 14 amino acids. Germline lookup yields CDR1 ENHRY and CDR2 SYGVKD. Trimming took off 10 bases at V and 2 bases at J, with 18 bases between the two ends. CDR3: CASQTGTKPYEQYF. The CDR3 bases are TGTGCCAGTCAGACCGGGACAAAACCCTACGAGCAGTACTTC.

CDR3 in amino acids: CASSLAGSSYEQYF. The CDR3 nucleotides are TGCGCCAGCAGCTTGGCCGGGAGCTCCTACGAGCAGTACTTC. V and J are TRBV5-1 and TRBJ2-7; tentatively, D is TRBD2 (6 bases). Trimming took off 0 bases at V and 0 bases at J, with 7 bases between the two ends. The CDR3 is made up of 14 amino acids. Germline-derived CDR1 and CDR2 are SGHRS and YFSETQ.

The V and J genes are TRBV10-1 and TRBJ1-6, with D maybe TRBD1 (5 bases). Per germline, CDR1 WNHNN and CDR2 SYGVQD (reference sequence). V lost 8 bases and J 13 bases, leaving 18 bases between the germline ends. The CDR3 length is 13 residues. The CDR3 here is CASPAGGLEPLHF. The CDR3 coding sequence is TGCGCCAGCCCCGCGGGGGGGTTGGAGCCCCTCCACTTT.

The chain couples TRBV11-2 to TRBJ2-1, with TRBD1 matching over 7 bases. Looked up from germline, CDR1 is SGHAT and CDR2 is FQNNGV. The CDR3 contains 15 residues. The ends lost 5 bases at V and 2 bases at J; junction bases unmatched: 6. The chain's CDR3 is CASSKQGSPYNEQFF. DNA of the CDR3: TGTGCCAGCAGCAAACAGGGGTCCCCCTACAATGAGCAGTTCTTC.

The sample holds one count of this clone. This sequence joins TRBV30 and TRBJ2-3; D is ambiguous. The V and J ends lost 3 bases and 2 bases respectively, with 9 bases between them. The CDR3 runs to 13 residues. CDR1 is GTSNPN, CDR2 SVGIG, per germline (reference sequence). The CDR3 region has the DNA TGTGCCTGGAGATACCAGAACACAGATACGCAGTATTTT. Amino acid sequence: CAWRYQNTDTQYF.

The chain carries TRBV7-8 and TRBJ2-2; 8 nucleotides match TRBD2. CDR3 length equals 17 residues. V lost 4 bases and J lost 7; bases outside the gene matches: 14. Germline loops: CDR1 SGHVS, CDR2 FQNEAQ. CDR3 sequence: CASSSRGSGVIGGELFF. The CDR3 DNA follows: TGTGCCAGCAGCTCCCGAGGTAGCGGGGTCATCGGCGGGGAGCTGTTTTTT.

This clone came up once. The V and J genes are TRBV30 and TRBJ2-5, with 11 bases that match TRBD2. The germline gives CDR1 GTSNPN, CDR2 SVGIG (reference sequence). The CDR3 totals 15 residues. Trimming cost V 0 bases and J 4 bases; bases outside gene matches: 4. The CDR3 protein is CAWSVTSGVGETQYF. The CDR3 region has the DNA TGTGCCTGGAGTGTGACTAGCGGGGTCGGAGAGACCCAGTACTTC. Complete variable domain (other parts from reference TRBV30 and TRBJ2-5): SQTIHQWPATLVQPVGSPLSLECTVEGTSNPNLYWYRQAAGRGLQLLFYSVGIGQISSEVPQNLSASRPQDRQFILSSKKLLLSDSGFYLCAWSVTSGVGETQYFGPGTRLLVL.

The chain is built from TRBV27 and TRBJ1-1, with D unclear. Trimming removed 2 bases at V and 1 base at J, with 5 bases between. The CDR3 has 13 amino acids. Germline-derived CDR1 and CDR2 are MNHEY and SMNVEV (reference sequence). Here the CDR3 DNA reads TGTGCCAGCAGTTTAGGCTGGAACACTGAAGCTTTCTTT. Protein: CASSLGWNTEAFF.

CDR3 in DNA: TGTGCCAGCAGTTTACAACACCAGGGGCGGTCTTTCTTT. It codes for CASSLQHQGRSFF. The chain has TRBV28 and TRBJ1-1; tentative D call: TRBD1 (6 bases). The V end lost 2 bases, the J end lost 12 bases, and 16 bases lay between the germline ends. CDR3 size: 13 residues. CDR1 is MDHEN, CDR2 SYDVKM, per germline.

This chain joins TRBV5-8 and TRBJ2-3, with TRBD1 identical over 10 bases. Germline trimming cut 2 bases from V and 4 bases from J; bases unmatched to any gene: 4. CDR3 length: 15 amino acids. Germline V gene sequence: CDR1 SGHTS, CDR2 YDEGEE. The CDR3 bases are TGTGCCAGCAGCTTCGGGACAGGGGTATCAGATACGCAGTATTTT. Its translation is CASSFGTGVSDTQYF.

V gene TRBV28 combines with J gene TRBJ1-5; TRBD1 is a possible D gene (5 bases). Germline CDR1 MDHEN, CDR2 SYDVKM. The CDR3 is made up of 16 amino acids. Trimming pared 5 bases from V and 3 bases from J, leaving 17 bases between. The CDR3 sequence: CASSSGGSRLNQPQHF. Written as DNA, the CDR3 is TGTGCCAGCAGTAGCGGGGGGAGCCGCCTCAATCAGCCCCAGCATTTT.

The chain recombines TRBV2 with TRBJ2-7; 7 bases line up with TRBD1. The CDR3 runs 13 residues. V shed 6 bases and J 2 bases; nucleotides not matched to a gene: 4. CDR1 is SNHLY, CDR2 FYNNEI, per germline. For the CDR3, the DNA is TGTGCCAGCAGACAGGGGACAACCTACGAGCAGTACTTC. Amino acid sequence: CASRQGTTYEQYF.

This rearrangement joins TRBV27 to TRBJ2-7; unclear D gene. With 6 bases removed from V and 2 bases from J, the gap between germline ends came to 14 bases. Per germline, CDR1 MNHEY and CDR2 SMNVEV (reference sequence). The CDR3 contains 14 residues. CDR3 in amino acids: CASRPRQRTYEQYF. CDR3 nucleotides: TGTGCCAGCAGACCGAGACAACGAACCTACGAGCAGTACTTC.

There are a few counts of this clone. The chain carries TRBV4-2 and TRBJ1-2, with 7 positions matching TRBD1. CDR1 and CDR2 from the germline V gene are LGHNA and YNFKEQ. The CDR3 contains 15 residues. The J segment lost 3 bases and the V segment lost 0 bases, leaving 4 bases of the junction unmatched. The CDR3 nucleotides read TGTGCCAGCAGCCAAGATAGGGGGCAGGACTATGGCTACACCTTC. This translates into CASSQDRGQDYGYTF.

This clone was seen once. The chain employs TRBV6-1 and TRBJ1-5; D gene uncertain. The V and J ends lost 4 bases and 9 bases respectively, with 19 bases between them. The CDR3 spans 15 residues. CDR1 is MNHNS, CDR2 SASEGT, per germline. The CDR3 DNA sequence: TGTGCCAGCAGTGTTCTGGACGCGGGTGGGAGGCCCCAGCATTTT. Translating gives CASSVLDAGGRPQHF.

This clone was found once. Additional DNA sequences in this sample encode the identical CDR3. The V gene is TRBV27, the J gene TRBJ1-5, with 10 nucleotides matching TRBD1. V dropped 6 bases and J dropped 5; count of bases not matched to a gene: 4. Germline assignment: CDR1 MNHEY and CDR2 SMNVEV (reference sequence). The CDR3 has 14 amino acids. DNA for the CDR3: TGTGCCAGCAGGCCCGGACAGGGGGATCAGCCCCAGCATTTT. Its protein product is CASRPGQGDQPQHF.

The chain is built from TRBV28 and TRBJ1-1; D possibly corresponds to TRBD1 (6 bases). CDR3 length: 15 amino acids. CDR1 is MDHEN and CDR2 is SYDVKM in the germline V gene. V lost 6 bases and J 0 bases, leaving 14 bases between the germline ends. For the CDR3, the DNA is TGTGCCAGCAGGGGTTACAGGGCCTTGAACACTGAAGCTTTCTTT. Amino acid sequence: CASRGYRALNTEAFF.

The chain combines TRBV10-3 with TRBJ1-2; D perhaps matches TRBD1 (6 bases). The length of the CDR3 is 15 residues. CDR1 ENHRY and CDR2 SYGVKD come from the germline V gene. Trimming left V 0 bases short and J 6 bases short, with 14 bases between. Here the CDR3 reads CAISESRPRGHGYTF. CDR3 DNA sequence: TGTGCCATCAGTGAGTCGAGGCCCAGGGGACATGGCTACACCTTC.

The chain combines TRBV7-9 with TRBJ2-7, with 7 nucleotides matching TRBD1. The ends lost 5 bases at V and 2 bases at J; junction bases unmatched: 6. Per the germline V gene, CDR1 is SEHNR and CDR2 is FQNEAQ (reference sequence). The CDR3 is 14 residues long. The CDR3 DNA is TGTGCCAGCAGCCCCCTCGGGACAGCCTACGAGCAGTACTTC. Translation: CASSPLGTAYEQYF.

The chain recombines TRBV27 with TRBJ2-7; 9 bases agree with TRBD2. The length of the CDR3 is 14 residues. V gave up 5 bases and J gave up 3 bases; unmatched junction bases: 5. Germline-derived CDR1 and CDR2 are MNHEY and SMNVEV (reference sequence). CDR3 residues: CASSIAGDFYEQYF. The CDR3 coding sequence is TGTGCCAGCAGTATAGCGGGAGATTTCTACGAGCAGTACTTC.

The chain links TRBV19 to TRBJ1-4, with 9 bases matching TRBD1. V shed 7 bases, J shed 3 bases, and the junction held 9 bases outside the gene matches. The CDR3 is 16 amino acids. Germline V gives CDR1 LNHDA, CDR2 SQIVND (reference sequence). The CDR3 nucleotides are TGTGCCAGTAATCCTACAGGGGGCTTTGCTAATGAAAAACTGTTTTTT. Protein sequence: CASNPTGGFANEKLFF.

This clone came up once. The gene calls are TRBV7-9 and TRBJ1-3; no clear D. The V gene's germline CDR1 is SEHNR and CDR2 FQNEAQ (reference sequence). The CDR3 totals 12 residues. V was clipped by 7 bases and J by 11 bases, with 15 bases between them. The CDR3 DNA sequence: TGTGCCAGCAAGGAGGGCGACGTGCCCATATATTTT. It translates to CASKEGDVPIYF.

The J gene is TRBJ2-7, the V gene TRBV28; tentatively, D is TRBD2 (5 bases). The germline V and J ends were trimmed by 3 bases and 6 bases, with 12 bases remaining between them. The CDR3 sequence is 13 residues long. Germline lookup yields CDR1 MDHEN and CDR2 SYDVKM. The CDR3 DNA follows: TGTGCCAGCAGTTTCCGGGGAAATGGCGAGCAGTACTTC. Amino acid sequence: CASSFRGNGEQYF.

This clone has only a few counts. The chain couples TRBV10-3 to TRBJ1-1, with a possible D match to TRBD1 (6 bases). V was cut by 4 bases and J by 1 base, with 7 bases left in between. Germline CDR1 and CDR2: ENHRY and SYGVKD. This CDR3 region has 13 residues. Here the CDR3 DNA reads TGTGCCATCAGTGGGACAGAGAACACTGAAGCTTTCTTT. It is translated as CAISGTENTEAFF.

The V gene is TRBV28, the J gene TRBJ2-7; D possibly corresponds to TRBD2 (6 bases). This CDR3 is built from 11 residues. V was cut by 6 bases and J by 9 bases, with 12 bases left in between. The germline V gene has CDR1 MDHEN and CDR2 SYDVKM. The CDR3 sequence is CASRKGLRQYF. The CDR3 DNA is TGTGCCAGCAGGAAGGGACTTAGGCAGTACTTC.

The rearrangement links TRBV5-1 to TRBJ1-4; 8 nucleotides align to TRBD1. Trimming cost V 0 bases and J 2 bases; bases outside gene matches: 9. This CDR3 spans 18 amino acids. Germline assignment: CDR1 SGHRS and CDR2 YFSETQ. CDR3 coding DNA: TGCGCCAGCAGCTTGGACAGGGGGAGTGGAATTACTAATGAAAAACTGTTTTTT. Translating it yields CASSLDRGSGITNEKLFF.

The V call is TRBV5-6, the J call TRBJ2-6; 7 positions agree with TRBD1. V trimming: 2 bases; J trimming: 3 bases; junction bases outside the gene matches: 8. This CDR3 comprises 17 residues. Germline V lookup: CDR1 SGHDT, CDR2 YYEEEE. CDR3 DNA sequence: TGTGCCAGCAGCTTACTAACAGGGGAGTTTGGGGCCAACGTCCTGACTTTC. This encodes CASSLLTGEFGANVLTF.

The chain has TRBV30 and TRBJ2-7; 7 bases are shared with TRBD2. V shed 3 bases and J 1 base; nucleotides not matched to a gene: 0. Germline CDR1 and CDR2: GTSNPN and SVGIG (reference sequence). This CDR3 is built from 12 residues. In DNA, the CDR3 is TGTGCCTGGAGGGGAGGGTCCTACGAGCAGTACTTC. It encodes CAWRGGSYEQYF. The full variable domain, its missing parts supplied by reference TRBV30 and TRBJ2-7, is SQTIHQWPATLVQPVGSPLSLECTVEGTSNPNLYWYRQAAGRGLQLLFYSVGIGQISSEVPQNLSASRPQDRQFILSSKKLLLSDSGFYLCAWRGGSYEQYFGPGTRLTVT.